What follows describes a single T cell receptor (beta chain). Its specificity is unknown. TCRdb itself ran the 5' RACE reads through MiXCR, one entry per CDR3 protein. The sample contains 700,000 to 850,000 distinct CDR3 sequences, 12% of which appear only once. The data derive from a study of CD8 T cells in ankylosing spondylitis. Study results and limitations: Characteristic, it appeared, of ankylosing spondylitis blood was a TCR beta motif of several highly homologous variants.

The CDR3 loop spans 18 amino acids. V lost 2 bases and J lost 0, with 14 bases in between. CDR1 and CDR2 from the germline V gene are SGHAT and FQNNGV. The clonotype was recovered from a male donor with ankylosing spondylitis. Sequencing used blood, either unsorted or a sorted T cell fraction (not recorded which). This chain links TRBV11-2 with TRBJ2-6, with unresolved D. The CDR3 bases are TGTGCCAGCAGCTTAACCCAACGTTCCCTCTCTGGGGCCAACGTCCTGACTTTC. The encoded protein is CASSLTQRSLSGANVLTF.